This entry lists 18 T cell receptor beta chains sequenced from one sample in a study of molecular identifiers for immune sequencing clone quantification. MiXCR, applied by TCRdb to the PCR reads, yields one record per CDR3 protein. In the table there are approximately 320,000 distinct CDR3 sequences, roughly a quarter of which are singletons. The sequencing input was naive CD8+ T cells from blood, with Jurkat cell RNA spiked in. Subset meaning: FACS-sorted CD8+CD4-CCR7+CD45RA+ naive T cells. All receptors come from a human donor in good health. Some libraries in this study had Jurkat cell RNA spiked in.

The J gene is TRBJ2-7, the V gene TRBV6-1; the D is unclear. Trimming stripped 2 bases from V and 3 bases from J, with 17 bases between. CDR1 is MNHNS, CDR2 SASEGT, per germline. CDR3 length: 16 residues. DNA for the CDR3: TGTGCCAGCAGTGAACACGACAATGGGATATACTACGAGCAGTACTTC. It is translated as CASSEHDNGIYYEQYF.

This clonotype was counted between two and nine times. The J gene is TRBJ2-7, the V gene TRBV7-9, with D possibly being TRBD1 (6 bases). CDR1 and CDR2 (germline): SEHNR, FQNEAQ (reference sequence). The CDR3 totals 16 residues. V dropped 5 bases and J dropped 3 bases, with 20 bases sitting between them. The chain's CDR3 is CASSTLQGGGIYEQYF. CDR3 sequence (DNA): TGTGCCAGCAGCACTCTACAGGGTGGGGGAATCTACGAGCAGTACTTC.

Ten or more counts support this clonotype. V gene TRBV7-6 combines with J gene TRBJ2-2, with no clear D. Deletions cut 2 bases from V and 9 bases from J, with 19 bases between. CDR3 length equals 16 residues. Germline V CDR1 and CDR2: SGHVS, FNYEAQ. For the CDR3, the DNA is TGTGCCAGCAGCTTATATTCGGCGATCGAGGTCCGGGAGCTGTTTTTT. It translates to CASSLYSAIEVRELFF.

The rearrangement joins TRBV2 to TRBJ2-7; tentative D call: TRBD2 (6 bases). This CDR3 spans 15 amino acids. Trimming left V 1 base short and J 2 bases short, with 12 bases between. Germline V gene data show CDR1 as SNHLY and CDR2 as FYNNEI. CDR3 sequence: CASSEGAGTTYEQYF. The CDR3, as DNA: TGTGCCAGCAGTGAAGGGGCGGGGACCACCTACGAGCAGTACTTC.

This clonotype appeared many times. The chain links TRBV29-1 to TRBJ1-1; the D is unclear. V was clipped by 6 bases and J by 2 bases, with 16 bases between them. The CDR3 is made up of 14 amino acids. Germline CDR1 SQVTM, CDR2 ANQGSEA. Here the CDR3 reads CSVVVGRINTEAFF. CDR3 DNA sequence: TGCAGCGTCGTGGTTGGACGGATAAACACTGAAGCTTTCTTT.

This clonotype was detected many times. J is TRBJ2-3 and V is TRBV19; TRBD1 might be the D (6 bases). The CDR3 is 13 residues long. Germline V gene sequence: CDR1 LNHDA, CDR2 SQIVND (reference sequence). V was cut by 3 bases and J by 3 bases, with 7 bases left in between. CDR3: CASSIQGTDTQYF. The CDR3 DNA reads TGTGCCAGTAGTATCCAGGGGACAGATACGCAGTATTTT. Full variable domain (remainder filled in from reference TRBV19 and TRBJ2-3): DGGITQSPKYLFRKEGQNVTLSCEQNLNHDAMYWYRQDPGQGLRLIYYSQIVNDFQKGDIAEGYSVSREKKESFPLTVTSAQKNPTAFYLCASSIQGTDTQYFGPGTRLTVL.

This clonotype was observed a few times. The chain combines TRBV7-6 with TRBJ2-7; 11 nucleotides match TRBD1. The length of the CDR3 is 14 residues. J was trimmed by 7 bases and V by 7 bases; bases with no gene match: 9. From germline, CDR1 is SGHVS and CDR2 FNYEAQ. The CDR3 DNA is TGTGCCAGCAACGAGGGGACAGGGGGGGATGAGCAGTACTTC. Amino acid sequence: CASNEGTGGDEQYF.

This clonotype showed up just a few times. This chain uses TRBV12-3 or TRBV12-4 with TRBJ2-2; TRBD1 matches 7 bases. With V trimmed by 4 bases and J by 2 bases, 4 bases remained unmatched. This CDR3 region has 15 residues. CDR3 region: CASSWTGINTGELFF. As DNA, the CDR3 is TGTGCCAGCAGTTGGACAGGAATTAACACCGGGGAGCTGTTTTTT.

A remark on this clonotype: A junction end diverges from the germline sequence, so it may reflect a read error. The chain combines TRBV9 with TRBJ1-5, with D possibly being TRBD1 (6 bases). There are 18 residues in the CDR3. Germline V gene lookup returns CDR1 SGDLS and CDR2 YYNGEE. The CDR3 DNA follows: TGTGCCCGCAGCGTAGCAGCCCCGGGCCCGGGGGCTTCTCAGCCCCAGCATTTT. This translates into CARSVAAPGPGASQPQHF.

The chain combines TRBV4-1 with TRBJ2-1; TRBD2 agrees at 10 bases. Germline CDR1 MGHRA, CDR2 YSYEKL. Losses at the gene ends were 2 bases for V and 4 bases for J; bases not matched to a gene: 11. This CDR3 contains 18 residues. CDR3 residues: CASSQLIAGGGVYNEQFF. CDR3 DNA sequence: TGCGCCAGCAGCCAACTGATAGCGGGGGGAGGTGTGTACAATGAGCAGTTCTTC.

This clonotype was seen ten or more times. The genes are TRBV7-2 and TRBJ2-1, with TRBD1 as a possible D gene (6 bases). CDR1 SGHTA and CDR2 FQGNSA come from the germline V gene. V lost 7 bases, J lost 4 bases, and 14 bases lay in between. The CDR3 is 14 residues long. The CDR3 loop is CASTAGVGYNEQFF. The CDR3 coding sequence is TGTGCCAGCACTGCAGGGGTCGGGTACAATGAGCAGTTCTTC.

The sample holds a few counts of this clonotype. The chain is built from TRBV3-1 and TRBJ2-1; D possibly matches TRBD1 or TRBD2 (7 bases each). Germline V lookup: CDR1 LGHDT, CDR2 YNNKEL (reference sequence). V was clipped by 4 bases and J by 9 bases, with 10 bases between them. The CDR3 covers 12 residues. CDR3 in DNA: TGTGCCAGCAGCCCCAGGGGGGGTGAGCAGTTCTTC. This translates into CASSPRGGEQFF.

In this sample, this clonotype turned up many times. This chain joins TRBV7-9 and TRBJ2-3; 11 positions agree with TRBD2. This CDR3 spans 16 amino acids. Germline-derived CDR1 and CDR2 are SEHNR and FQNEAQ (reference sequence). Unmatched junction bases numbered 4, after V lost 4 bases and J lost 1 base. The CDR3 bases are TGTGCCAGCAGCTCCTGGGGACTAGCGGGCACAGATACGCAGTATTTT. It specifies CASSSWGLAGTDTQYF.

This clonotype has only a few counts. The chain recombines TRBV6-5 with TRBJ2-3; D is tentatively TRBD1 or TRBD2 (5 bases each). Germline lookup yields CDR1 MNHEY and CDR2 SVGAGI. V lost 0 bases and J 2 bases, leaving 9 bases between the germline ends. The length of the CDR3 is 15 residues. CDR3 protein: CASSYSGTATDTQYF. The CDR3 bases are TGTGCCAGCAGTTACTCGGGGACGGCCACAGATACGCAGTATTTT.

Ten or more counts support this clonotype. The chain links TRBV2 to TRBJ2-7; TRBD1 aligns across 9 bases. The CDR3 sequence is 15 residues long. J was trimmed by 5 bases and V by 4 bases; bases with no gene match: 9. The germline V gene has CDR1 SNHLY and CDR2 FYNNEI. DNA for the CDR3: TGTGCCAGCAGTGCAATGACAGGGGGTGGAGACGAGCAGTACTTC. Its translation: CASSAMTGGGDEQYF.

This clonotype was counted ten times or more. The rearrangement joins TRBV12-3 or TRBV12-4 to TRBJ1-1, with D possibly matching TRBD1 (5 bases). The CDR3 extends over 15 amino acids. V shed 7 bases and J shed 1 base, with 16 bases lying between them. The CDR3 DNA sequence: TGTGCCAGCACTGGGATTGGGGCACCGAACACTGAAGCTTTCTTT. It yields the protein CASTGIGAPNTEAFF.

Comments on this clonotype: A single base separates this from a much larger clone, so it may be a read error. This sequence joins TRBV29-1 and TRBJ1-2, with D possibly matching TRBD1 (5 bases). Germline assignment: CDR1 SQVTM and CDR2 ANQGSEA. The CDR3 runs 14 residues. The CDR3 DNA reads TGCAGCGTTGAAGATCTAGGGGTCAACTATGGCTACGCCTTC. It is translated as CSVEDLGVNYGYAF.

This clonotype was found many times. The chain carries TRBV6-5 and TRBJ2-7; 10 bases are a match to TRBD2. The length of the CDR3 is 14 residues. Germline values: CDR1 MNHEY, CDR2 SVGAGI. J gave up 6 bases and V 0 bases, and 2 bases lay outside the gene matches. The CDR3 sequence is CASSYSASGGEQYF. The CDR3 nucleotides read TGTGCCAGCAGTTACTCTGCTAGCGGGGGCGAGCAGTACTTC.